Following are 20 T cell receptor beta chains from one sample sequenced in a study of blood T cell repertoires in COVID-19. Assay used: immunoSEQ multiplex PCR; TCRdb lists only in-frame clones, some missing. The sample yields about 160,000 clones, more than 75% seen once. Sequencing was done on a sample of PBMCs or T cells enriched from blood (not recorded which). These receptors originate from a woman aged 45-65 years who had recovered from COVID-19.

CDR3 region: CASGPGQGFGTQYF. The CDR3 nucleotides are TGTGCCAGCGGACCGGGACAGGGATTCGGGACCCAGTACTTC. The rearrangement joins TRBV25-1 to TRBJ2-5, with TRBD1 identical over 9 bases. CDR1 is MGHDK and CDR2 is SYGVNS in the germline V gene. This CDR3 has 14 amino acids. The V segment lost 8 bases and the J segment 7 bases; nucleotides outside the gene matches: 11.

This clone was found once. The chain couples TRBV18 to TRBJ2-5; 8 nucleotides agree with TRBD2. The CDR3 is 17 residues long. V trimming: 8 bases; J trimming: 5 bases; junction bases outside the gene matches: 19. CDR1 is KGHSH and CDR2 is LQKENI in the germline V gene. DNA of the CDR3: TGTGCCAGCGTCCGCCCGGGGGGGCCCTCGTCCAAGGAGACCCAGTACTTC. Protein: CASVRPGGPSSKETQYF.

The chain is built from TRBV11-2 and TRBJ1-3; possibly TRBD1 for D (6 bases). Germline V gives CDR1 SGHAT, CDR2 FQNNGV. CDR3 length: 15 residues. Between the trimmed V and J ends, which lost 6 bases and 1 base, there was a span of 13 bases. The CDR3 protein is CASRPGGASGNTIYF. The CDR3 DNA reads TGTGCCAGCAGGCCCGGGGGGGCGTCTGGAAACACCATATATTTT.

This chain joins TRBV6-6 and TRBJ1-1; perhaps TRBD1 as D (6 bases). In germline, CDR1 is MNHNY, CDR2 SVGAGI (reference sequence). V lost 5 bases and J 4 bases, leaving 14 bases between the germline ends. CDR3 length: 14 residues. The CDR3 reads CASSARQGSTEAFF. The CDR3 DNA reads TGTGCCAGCAGTGCGAGGCAGGGGAGCACTGAAGCTTTCTTT.

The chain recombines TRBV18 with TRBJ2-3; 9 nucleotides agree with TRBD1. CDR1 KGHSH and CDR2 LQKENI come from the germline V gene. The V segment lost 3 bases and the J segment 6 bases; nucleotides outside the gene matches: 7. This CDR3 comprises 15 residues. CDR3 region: CASSPRDRDGDTQYF. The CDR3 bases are TGTGCCAGCTCACCCCGGGACAGGGATGGGGATACGCAGTATTTT.

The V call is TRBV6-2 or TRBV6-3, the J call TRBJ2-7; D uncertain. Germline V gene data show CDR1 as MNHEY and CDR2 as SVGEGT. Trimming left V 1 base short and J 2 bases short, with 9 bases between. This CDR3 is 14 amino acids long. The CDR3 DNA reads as TGTGCCAGCAGTTACTTCAGCGTTGCCTACGAGCAGTACTTC. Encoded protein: CASSYFSVAYEQYF.

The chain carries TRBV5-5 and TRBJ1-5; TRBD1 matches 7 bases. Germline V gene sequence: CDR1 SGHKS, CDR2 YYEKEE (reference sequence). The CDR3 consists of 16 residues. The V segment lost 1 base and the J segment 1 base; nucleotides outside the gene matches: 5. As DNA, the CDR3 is TGTGCCAGCAGCTTGTACTGGGGACAGAGCAATCAGCCCCAGCATTTT. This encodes CASSLYWGQSNQPQHF.

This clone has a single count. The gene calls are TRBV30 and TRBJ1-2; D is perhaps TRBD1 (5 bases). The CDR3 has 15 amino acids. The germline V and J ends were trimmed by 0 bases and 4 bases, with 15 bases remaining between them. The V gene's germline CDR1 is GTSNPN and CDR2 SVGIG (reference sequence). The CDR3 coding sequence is TGTGCCTGGAGTGTACCGGCAGGGAAAGGCTATGGCTACACCTTC. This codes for CAWSVPAGKGYGYTF.

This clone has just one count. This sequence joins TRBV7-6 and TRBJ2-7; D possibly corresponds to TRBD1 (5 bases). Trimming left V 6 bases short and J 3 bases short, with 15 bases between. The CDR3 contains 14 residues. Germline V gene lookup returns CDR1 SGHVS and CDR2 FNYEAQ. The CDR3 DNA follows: TGTGCCAGCAGACCCCAAGGGGTTCTCTACGAGCAGTACTTC. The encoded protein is CASRPQGVLYEQYF.

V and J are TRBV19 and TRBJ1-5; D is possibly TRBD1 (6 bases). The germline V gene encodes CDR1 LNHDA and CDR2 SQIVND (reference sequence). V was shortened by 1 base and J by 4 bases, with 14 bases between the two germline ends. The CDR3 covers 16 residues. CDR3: CASSIVGGRGNQPQHF. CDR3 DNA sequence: TGTGCCAGTAGTATAGTTGGGGGGCGGGGGAATCAGCCCCAGCATTTT.

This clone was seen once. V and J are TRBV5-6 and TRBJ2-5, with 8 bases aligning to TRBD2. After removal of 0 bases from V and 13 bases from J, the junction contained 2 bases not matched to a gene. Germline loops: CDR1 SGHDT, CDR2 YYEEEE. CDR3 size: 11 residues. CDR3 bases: TGTGCCAGCAGCTTGGGTCGGGAGGGGTACTTC. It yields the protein CASSLGREGYF.

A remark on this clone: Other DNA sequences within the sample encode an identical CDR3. CDR3 bases: TGCAGCGTGGGGACAGGGAACACTGAAGCTTTCTTT. Protein sequence: CSVGTGNTEAFF. The genes are TRBV29-1 and TRBJ1-1; 8 bases align to TRBD1. With V trimmed by 6 bases and J by 1 base, 1 base remained unmatched. Germline values: CDR1 SQVTM, CDR2 ANQGSEA. CDR3 length: 12 residues.

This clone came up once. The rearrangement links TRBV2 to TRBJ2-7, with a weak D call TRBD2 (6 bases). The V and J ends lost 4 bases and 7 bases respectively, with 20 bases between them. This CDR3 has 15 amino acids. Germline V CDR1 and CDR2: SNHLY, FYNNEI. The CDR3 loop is CASSVARDSPREQYF. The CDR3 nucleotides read TGTGCCAGCAGTGTTGCCCGGGACTCCCCGCGGGAGCAGTACTTC.

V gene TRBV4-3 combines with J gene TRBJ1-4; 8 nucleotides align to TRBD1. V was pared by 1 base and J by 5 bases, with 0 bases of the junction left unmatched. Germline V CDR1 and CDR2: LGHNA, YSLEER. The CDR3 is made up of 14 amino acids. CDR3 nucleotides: TGCGCCAGCAGCCAAGGGACAGGGAATGAAAAACTGTTTTTT. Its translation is CASSQGTGNEKLFF.

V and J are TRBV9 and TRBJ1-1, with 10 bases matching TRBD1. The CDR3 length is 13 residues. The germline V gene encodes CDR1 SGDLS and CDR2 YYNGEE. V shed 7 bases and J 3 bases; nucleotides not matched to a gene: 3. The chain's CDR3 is CASHGTGDTEAFF. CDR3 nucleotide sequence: TGTGCCAGCCACGGGACAGGGGACACTGAAGCTTTCTTT.

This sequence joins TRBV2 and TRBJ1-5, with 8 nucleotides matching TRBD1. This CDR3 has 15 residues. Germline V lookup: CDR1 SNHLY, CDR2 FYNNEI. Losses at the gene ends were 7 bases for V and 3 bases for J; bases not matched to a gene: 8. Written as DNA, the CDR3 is TGTGCCAGCAAGCCAAAGGGACAGGTCAATCAGCCCCAGCATTTT. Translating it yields CASKPKGQVNQPQHF.

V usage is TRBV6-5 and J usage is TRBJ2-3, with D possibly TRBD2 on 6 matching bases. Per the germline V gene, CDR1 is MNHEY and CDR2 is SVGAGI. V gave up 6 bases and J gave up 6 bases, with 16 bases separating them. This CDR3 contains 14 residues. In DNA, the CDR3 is TGTGCCAGCAGGTCCACGGGGGTGGCGGATACGCAGTATTTT. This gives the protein CASRSTGVADTQYF.

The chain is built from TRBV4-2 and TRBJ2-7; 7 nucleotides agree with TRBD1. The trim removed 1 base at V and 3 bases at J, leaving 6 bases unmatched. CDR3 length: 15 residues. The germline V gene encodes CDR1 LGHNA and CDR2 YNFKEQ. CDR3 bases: TGTGCCAGCAGCCAAGGGCAGGGGGTAGGCTACGAGCAGTACTTC. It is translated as CASSQGQGVGYEQYF.

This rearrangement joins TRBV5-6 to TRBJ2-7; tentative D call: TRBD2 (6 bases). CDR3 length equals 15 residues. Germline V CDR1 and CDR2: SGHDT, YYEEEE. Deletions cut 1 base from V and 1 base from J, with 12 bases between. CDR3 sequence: CASSLLAGTSYEQYF. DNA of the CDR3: TGTGCCAGCAGCTTGTTGGCAGGGACTTCCTACGAGCAGTACTTC.

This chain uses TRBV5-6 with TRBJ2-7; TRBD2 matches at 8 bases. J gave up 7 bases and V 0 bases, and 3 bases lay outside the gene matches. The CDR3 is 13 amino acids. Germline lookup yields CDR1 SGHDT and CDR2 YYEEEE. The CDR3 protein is CASSLAGGREQYF. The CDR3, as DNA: TGTGCCAGCAGCTTGGCGGGAGGGAGGGAGCAGTACTTC.